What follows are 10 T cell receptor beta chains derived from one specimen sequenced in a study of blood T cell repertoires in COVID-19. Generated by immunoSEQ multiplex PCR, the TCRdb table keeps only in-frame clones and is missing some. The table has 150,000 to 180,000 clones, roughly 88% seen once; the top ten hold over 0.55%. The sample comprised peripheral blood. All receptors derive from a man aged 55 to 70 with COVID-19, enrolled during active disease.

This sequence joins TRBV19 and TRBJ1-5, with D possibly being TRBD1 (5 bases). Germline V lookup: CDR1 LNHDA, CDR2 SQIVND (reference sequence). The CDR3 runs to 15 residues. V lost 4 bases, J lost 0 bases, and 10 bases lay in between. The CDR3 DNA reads TGTGCCAGTAGTACGGCAGGGAATAGCAATCAGCCCCAGCATTTT. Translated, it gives CASSTAGNSNQPQHF.

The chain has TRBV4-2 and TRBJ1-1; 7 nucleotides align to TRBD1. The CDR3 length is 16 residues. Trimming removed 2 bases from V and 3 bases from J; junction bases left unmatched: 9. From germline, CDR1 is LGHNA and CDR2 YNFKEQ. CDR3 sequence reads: CASSQLKQGLDTEAFF. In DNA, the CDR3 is TGTGCCAGCAGCCAACTTAAACAGGGGTTAGACACTGAAGCTTTCTTT.

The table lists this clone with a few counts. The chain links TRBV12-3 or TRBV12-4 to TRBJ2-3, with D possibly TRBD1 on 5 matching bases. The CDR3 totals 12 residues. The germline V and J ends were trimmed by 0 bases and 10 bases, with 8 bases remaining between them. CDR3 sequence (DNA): TGTGCCAGCAGTTTAGCGGTGGGGCCGCAGTATTTT. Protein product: CASSLAVGPQYF.

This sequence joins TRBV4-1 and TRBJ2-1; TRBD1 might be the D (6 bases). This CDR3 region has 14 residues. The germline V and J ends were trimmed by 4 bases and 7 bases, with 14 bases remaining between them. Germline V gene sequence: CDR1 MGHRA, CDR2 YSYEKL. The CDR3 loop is CASSLRDTGNEQFF. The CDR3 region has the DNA TGCGCCAGCAGCCTCCGGGACACGGGGAATGAGCAGTTCTTC.

CDR3 amino acids: CASSSLDRNSPLHF. As DNA, the CDR3 is TGTGCCAGCAGCTCCTTGGACAGAAATTCACCCCTCCACTTT. The chain has TRBV7-6 and TRBJ1-6, with D possibly TRBD1 on 6 matching bases. The germline V and J ends were trimmed by 4 bases and 7 bases, with 11 bases remaining between them. CDR1 is SGHVS and CDR2 is FNYEAQ in the germline V gene. The CDR3 is 14 amino acids. Full variable domain (rest looked up from reference TRBV7-6 and TRBJ1-6): GAGVSQSPRYKVTKRGQDVALRCDPISGHVSLYWYRQALGQGPEFLTYFNYEAQQDKSGLPNDRFSAERPEGSISTLTIQRTEQRDSAMYRCASSSLDRNSPLHFGNGTRLTVT.

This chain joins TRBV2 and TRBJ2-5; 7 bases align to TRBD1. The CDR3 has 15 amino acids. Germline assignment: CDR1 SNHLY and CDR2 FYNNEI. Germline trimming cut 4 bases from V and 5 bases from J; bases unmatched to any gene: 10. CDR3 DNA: TGTGCCAGCAGTGGAATCCAGGGGGATTGGGAGACCCAGTACTTC. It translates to CASSGIQGDWETQYF.

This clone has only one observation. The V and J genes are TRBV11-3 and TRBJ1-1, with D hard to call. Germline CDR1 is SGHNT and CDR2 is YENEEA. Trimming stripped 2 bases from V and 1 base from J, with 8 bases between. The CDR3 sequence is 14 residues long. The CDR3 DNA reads TGTGCCAGCAGCTTATCCCGGGAGAACACTGAAGCTTTCTTT. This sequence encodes CASSLSRENTEAFF.

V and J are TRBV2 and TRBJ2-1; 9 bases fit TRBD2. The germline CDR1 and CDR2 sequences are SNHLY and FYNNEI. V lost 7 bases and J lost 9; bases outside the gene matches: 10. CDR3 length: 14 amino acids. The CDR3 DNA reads TGTGCCAGCACCCTAGCGGGCGGGGGGGGTGAGCAGTTCTTC. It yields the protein CASTLAGGGGEQFF.

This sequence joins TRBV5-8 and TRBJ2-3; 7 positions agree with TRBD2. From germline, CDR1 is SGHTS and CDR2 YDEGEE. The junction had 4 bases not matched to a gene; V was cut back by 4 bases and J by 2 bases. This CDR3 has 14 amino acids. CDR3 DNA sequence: TGTGCCAGCAGCAGACGGGGGGACACAGATACGCAGTATTTT. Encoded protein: CASSRRGDTDTQYF.

CDR3 loop: CASSPGDGYTF. The CDR3 DNA is TGTGCCAGCAGTCCCGGGGATGGCTACACCTTC. The chain is built from TRBV12-3 or TRBV12-4 and TRBJ1-2; D gene unclear. V gave up 5 bases and J gave up 6 bases, with 7 bases separating them. The CDR3 runs 11 residues.